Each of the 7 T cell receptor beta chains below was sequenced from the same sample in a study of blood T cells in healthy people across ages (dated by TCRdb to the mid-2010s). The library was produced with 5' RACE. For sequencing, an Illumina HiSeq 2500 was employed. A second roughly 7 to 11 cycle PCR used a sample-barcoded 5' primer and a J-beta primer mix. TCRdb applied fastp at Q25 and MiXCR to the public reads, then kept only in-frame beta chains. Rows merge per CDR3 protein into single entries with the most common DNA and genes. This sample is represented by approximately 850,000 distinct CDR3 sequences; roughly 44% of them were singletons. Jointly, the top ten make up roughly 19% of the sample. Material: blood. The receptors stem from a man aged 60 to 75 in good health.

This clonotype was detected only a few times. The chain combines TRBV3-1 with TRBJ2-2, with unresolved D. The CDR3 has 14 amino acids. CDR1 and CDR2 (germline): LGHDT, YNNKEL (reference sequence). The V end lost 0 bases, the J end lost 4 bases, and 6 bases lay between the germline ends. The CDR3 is CASSQDWVTGELFF. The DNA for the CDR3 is TGTGCCAGCAGCCAAGACTGGGTCACCGGGGAGCTGTTTTTT.

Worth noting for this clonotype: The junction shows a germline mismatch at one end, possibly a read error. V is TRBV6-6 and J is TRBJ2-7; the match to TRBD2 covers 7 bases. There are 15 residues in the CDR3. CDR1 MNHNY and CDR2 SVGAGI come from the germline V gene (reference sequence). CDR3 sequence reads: CASSTGGLVSDEQYF. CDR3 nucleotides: TGTGCCAGCAGCACGGGGGGTCTCGTCTCCGACGAGCAGTACTTC.

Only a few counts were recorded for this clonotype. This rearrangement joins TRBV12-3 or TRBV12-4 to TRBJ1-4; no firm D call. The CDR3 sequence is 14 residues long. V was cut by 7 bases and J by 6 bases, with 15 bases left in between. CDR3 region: CASTSHGKDEKLFF. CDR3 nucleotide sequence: TGTGCCAGCACCAGCCACGGTAAAGATGAAAAACTGTTTTTT.

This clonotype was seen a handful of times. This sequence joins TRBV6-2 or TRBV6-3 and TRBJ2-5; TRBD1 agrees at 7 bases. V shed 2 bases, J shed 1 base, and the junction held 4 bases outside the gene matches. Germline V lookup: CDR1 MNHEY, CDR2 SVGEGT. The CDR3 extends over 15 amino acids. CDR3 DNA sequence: TGTGCCAGCAGTTACATCGGGACAGCCCAAGAGACCCAGTACTTC. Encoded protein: CASSYIGTAQETQYF.

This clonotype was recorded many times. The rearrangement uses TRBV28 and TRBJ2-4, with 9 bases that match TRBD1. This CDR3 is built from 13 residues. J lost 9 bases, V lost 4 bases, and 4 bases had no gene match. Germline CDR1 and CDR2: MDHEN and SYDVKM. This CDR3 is CASSSRQGGIQYF. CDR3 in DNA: TGTGCCAGCAGTTCCCGACAGGGGGGCATTCAGTACTTC.

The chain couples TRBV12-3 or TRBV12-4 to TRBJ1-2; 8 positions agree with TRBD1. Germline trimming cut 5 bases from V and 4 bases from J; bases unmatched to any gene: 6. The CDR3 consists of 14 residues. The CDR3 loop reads CASSRPGGSYGYTF. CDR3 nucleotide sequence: TGTGCCAGCAGTCGTCCAGGGGGCAGCTATGGCTACACCTTC.

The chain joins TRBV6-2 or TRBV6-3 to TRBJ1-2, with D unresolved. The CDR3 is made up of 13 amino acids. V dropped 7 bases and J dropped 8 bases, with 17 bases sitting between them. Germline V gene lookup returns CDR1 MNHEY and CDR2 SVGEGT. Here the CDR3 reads CASTTWGPRGYTF. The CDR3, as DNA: TGTGCCAGCACCACGTGGGGTCCGCGAGGCTACACCTTC.